The 2 T cell receptor beta chains below come from one sample, sequenced in a study of OX40 agonist ivuxolimab in advanced cancers. Profiled with immunoSEQ multiplex PCR; TCRdb holds only in-frame clones, not every one. The table has roughly 41,000 clones, approximately 82% seen once. Specimen: CD4+ or CD8+ T cells sorted from blood, collected in a trial of the OX40 agonist ivuxolimab. All receptors derive from an adult with an advanced solid tumor such as melanoma, head and neck, liver or kidney cancer.

This clone occurred once. This chain uses TRBV6-6 with TRBJ1-5; TRBD1 might be the D (5 bases). CDR1 MNHNY and CDR2 SVGAGI come from the germline V gene (reference sequence). The length of the CDR3 is 12 residues. Trimming took 6 bases from V and 4 from J, leaving 7 bases between them. CDR3 region: CASSRVNQPQHF. The CDR3 nucleotides read TGTGCCAGCAGCAGGGTAAATCAGCCCCAGCATTTT.

The V and J genes are TRBV30 and TRBJ2-7, with D unresolved. Trimming stripped 3 bases from V and 5 bases from J, with 11 bases between. The CDR3 contains 12 residues. In germline, CDR1 is GTSNPN, CDR2 SVGIG (reference sequence). The DNA for the CDR3 is TGTGCCTGGAGCAAAGCCAGGCACGAGCAGTACTTC. Encoded protein: CAWSKARHEQYF.